These 23 T cell receptor beta chains came from one sample sequenced in a study of siplizumab effects on memory and regulatory T cells. Measured with immunoSEQ multiplex PCR; TCRdb has only the in-frame clones, and not every one. The sample has about 100,000 clones, approximately 94% seen once. The specimen was non-Treg CD4+ T cells sorted from blood. The receptors stem from a human donor in good health.

CDR3 coding DNA: TGTGCCAGCAGTCCCGGACGGAAATTACTAGCCAAAAACATTCAGTACTTC. Translated, it gives CASSPGRKLLAKNIQYF. The chain recombines TRBV28 with TRBJ2-4, with unresolved D. Germline V gene lookup returns CDR1 MDHEN and CDR2 SYDVKM. The CDR3 consists of 17 residues. V was shortened by 5 bases and J by 0 bases, with 17 bases between the two germline ends.

V gene TRBV5-1 combines with J gene TRBJ2-7; 8 nucleotides match TRBD2. Germline assignment: CDR1 SGHRS and CDR2 YFSETQ. The CDR3 has 16 amino acids. V lost 3 bases to trimming and J lost 4 bases; unmatched junction nucleotides: 12. CDR3 coding DNA: TGCGCCAGCAGCTGGACCTTGGGCGGGAGGATGTACGAGCAGTACTTC. Its translation is CASSWTLGGRMYEQYF.

The chain recombines TRBV27 with TRBJ2-5, with D possibly matching TRBD1 (5 bases). Trimming took 5 bases from V and 5 from J, leaving 36 bases between them. This CDR3 has 21 amino acids. Germline CDR1 reads MNHEY; CDR2 reads SMNVEV (reference sequence). In DNA form, the CDR3 reads TGTGCCAGCAGTCAAATAAAGACGGACACCTACCCCTGGATGGGATTGGAGACCCAGTACTTC. Its translation: CASSQIKTDTYPWMGLETQYF.

The chain links TRBV9 to TRBJ2-7, with TRBD2 identical over 9 bases. CDR1 is SGDLS and CDR2 is YYNGEE in the germline V gene. The junction had 6 bases not matched to a gene; V was cut back by 4 bases and J by 1 base. The CDR3 has 15 amino acids. The CDR3: CASSPRTSASYEQYF. The CDR3 DNA reads TGTGCCAGCAGCCCTAGGACTAGCGCGTCCTACGAGCAGTACTTC.

The chain carries TRBV7-3 and TRBJ2-7; 7 bases agree with TRBD2. CDR3 size: 16 residues. Losses at the gene ends were 2 bases for V and 5 bases for J; bases not matched to a gene: 12. Germline lookup yields CDR1 SGHTA and CDR2 FQGTGA. For the CDR3, the DNA is TGTGCCAGCAGCTTAGGATCGAGTAAGGGGACTAACGAGCAGTACTTC. Protein sequence: CASSLGSSKGTNEQYF.

The chain combines TRBV7-8 with TRBJ2-7; 16 nucleotides match TRBD2. Germline V lookup: CDR1 SGHVS, CDR2 FQNEAQ. This CDR3 region has 22 residues. J was trimmed by 5 bases and V by 5 bases; bases with no gene match: 24. CDR3 in DNA: TGTGCCAGCAGCCCCCGATCCTACCCGGGACAGGGACTAGCGGGAGGGATTCACGAGCAGTACTTC. It codes for CASSPRSYPGQGLAGGIHEQYF.

The gene calls are TRBV6-1 and TRBJ1-2, with 8 bases fitting TRBD1. Germline assignment: CDR1 MNHNS and CDR2 SASEGT. With 6 bases clipped from V and 2 bases from J, the junction kept 2 bases outside the gene matches. The CDR3 is 13 amino acids. CDR3 in amino acids: CASRWTGNYGYTF. CDR3 nucleotide sequence: TGTGCCAGCAGATGGACAGGGAACTATGGCTACACCTTC.

The rearrangement uses TRBV5-1 and TRBJ1-3; D might be TRBD1 (6 bases). Germline V CDR1 and CDR2: SGHRS, YFSETQ. This CDR3 contains 15 residues. Trimming removed 1 base from V and 0 bases from J, with 8 bases in between. CDR3 coding DNA: TGCGCCAGCAGCTTGTCAGGGGACTCTGGAAACACCATATATTTT. Amino acid sequence: CASSLSGDSGNTIYF.

This clone was observed a single time. The genes are TRBV6-6 and TRBJ1-1; TRBD1 aligns across 10 bases. CDR3 size: 16 residues. From germline, CDR1 is MNHNY and CDR2 SVGAGI (reference sequence). The junction had 6 bases not matched to a gene; V was cut back by 5 bases and J by 0 bases. The CDR3 here is CASSTRQGAMNTEAFF. The CDR3 nucleotides read TGTGCCAGCAGTACGCGACAGGGGGCGATGAACACTGAAGCTTTCTTT.

The chain uses TRBV18 and TRBJ2-5, with D maybe TRBD2 (6 bases). Germline-derived CDR1 and CDR2 are KGHSH and LQKENI. The CDR3 sequence is 12 residues long. Trimming shortened V by 5 bases and J by 5 bases, and 9 bases separated the two germline ends. The CDR3 spells CASSSSGETQYF. The CDR3 nucleotides are TGTGCCAGCTCATCGAGCGGGGAGACCCAGTACTTC. Combining the CDR3 with reference TRBV18 and TRBJ2-5 gives the whole variable domain NAGVMQNPRHLVRRRGQEARLRCSPMKGHSHVYWYRQLPEEGLKFMVYLQKENIIDESGMPKERFSAEFPKEGPSILRIQQVVRGDSAAYFCASSSSGETQYFGPGTRLLVL.

This clone was recorded only once. V usage is TRBV10-2 and J usage is TRBJ2-7; 8 bases align to TRBD1. CDR1 and CDR2 from the germline V gene are WSHSY and SAAADI. This CDR3 spans 14 amino acids. The ends lost 6 bases at V and 3 bases at J; junction bases unmatched: 7. The CDR3 reads CASRIQGAIYEQYF. DNA of the CDR3: TGCGCCAGCAGGATTCAGGGGGCTATCTACGAGCAGTACTTC.

The chain carries TRBV6-1 and TRBJ2-7, with TRBD1 identical over 7 bases. CDR1 is MNHNS, CDR2 SASEGT, per germline. The CDR3 is 14 residues long. Unmatched junction bases numbered 7, after V lost 6 bases and J lost 2 bases. The CDR3 sequence is CASSVQGVPYEQYF. DNA for the CDR3: TGTGCCAGCAGCGTCCAGGGGGTGCCCTACGAGCAGTACTTC.

To note about this clone: The junction does not match germline at one end; this may be a read error. The chain employs TRBV7-7 and TRBJ1-3, with D unclear. This CDR3 has 15 amino acids. The V gene's germline CDR1 is SSHAT and CDR2 FNYEAQ (reference sequence). The CDR3 sequence is CASSSRRRPGNTIYF. The CDR3 coding sequence is TGTGCTAGCAGCTCCAGACGTCGGCCCGGAAACACCATATATTTT.

This chain joins TRBV13 and TRBJ2-3, with 8 bases lining up with TRBD2. Per the germline V gene, CDR1 is PRHDT and CDR2 is FYEKMQ (reference sequence). V shed 5 bases and J 5 bases; nucleotides not matched to a gene: 9. The CDR3 runs to 15 residues. CDR3 sequence reads: CASSNRLAGQDTQYF. The CDR3 bases are TGTGCCAGCAGCAACCGCCTAGCGGGTCAAGATACGCAGTATTTT.

The chain's CDR3 is CASRRTTGMLGYTF. For the CDR3, the DNA is TGTGCCAGCAGGCGAACGACAGGGATGTTGGGCTACACCTTC. The rearrangement links TRBV27 to TRBJ1-2, with 7 bases fitting TRBD1. The junction had 12 bases not matched to a gene; V was cut back by 6 bases and J by 8 bases. The CDR3 is 14 residues long. Germline lookup yields CDR1 MNHEY and CDR2 SMNVEV (reference sequence).

The chain is built from TRBV7-2 and TRBJ2-7; 9 bases are a match to TRBD2. CDR1 and CDR2 (germline): SGHTA, FQGNSA. J lost 5 bases, V lost 5 bases, and 7 bases had no gene match. This CDR3 is 14 amino acids long. CDR3 coding DNA: TGTGCCAGCAGCCTGTTGGGACTAGCTGACGAGCAGTACTTC. It yields the protein CASSLLGLADEQYF.

This clone was seen only once. The genes are TRBV28 and TRBJ2-3; D unresolved. Germline CDR1 MDHEN, CDR2 SYDVKM. The CDR3 consists of 13 residues. V was trimmed by 5 bases and J by 4 bases, leaving 10 bases between them. The CDR3 bases are TGTGCCAGCAGTCTACGGTCCCCAGATACGCAGTATTTT. This gives the protein CASSLRSPDTQYF.

This sequence joins TRBV9 and TRBJ2-5; tentatively, D is TRBD2 (6 bases). The CDR3 totals 14 residues. The germline V gene encodes CDR1 SGDLS and CDR2 YYNGEE. The V end lost 4 bases, the J end lost 7 bases, and 17 bases lay between the germline ends. The CDR3 DNA reads as TGTGCCAGCAGCCCCCATTTGGTGGAGGGGACCCAGTACTTC. This translates into CASSPHLVEGTQYF.

The chain recombines TRBV29-1 with TRBJ1-2, with 12 bases that match TRBD1. Germline CDR1 and CDR2: SQVTM and ANQGSEA. Losses at the gene ends were 6 bases for V and 3 bases for J; bases not matched to a gene: 11. The CDR3 extends over 16 amino acids. Here the CDR3 reads CSVPGTGGSEDYGYTF. The CDR3 bases are TGCAGCGTCCCCGGGACAGGGGGCTCCGAGGACTATGGCTACACCTTC.

The chain uses TRBV6-6 and TRBJ2-3; 9 bases are shared with TRBD2. V lost 2 bases to trimming and J lost 2 bases; unmatched junction nucleotides: 5. The CDR3 extends over 16 amino acids. CDR1 is MNHNY and CDR2 is SVGAGI in the germline V gene (reference sequence). Here the CDR3 DNA reads TGTGCCAGCAGTTACGGACTAGCGAGGTCCACAGATACGCAGTATTTT. Translated, it gives CASSYGLARSTDTQYF.

The chain joins TRBV30 to TRBJ1-3; D gene ambiguous. The CDR3 runs to 13 residues. Trimming took 3 bases from V and 1 from J, leaving 7 bases between them. Germline V gives CDR1 GTSNPN, CDR2 SVGIG (reference sequence). The CDR3 protein is CAWRGGSGNTIYF. The CDR3 DNA sequence: TGTGCCTGGAGAGGAGGGTCTGGAAACACCATATATTTT.

The rearrangement uses TRBV5-6 and TRBJ1-4; tentative D call: TRBD1 (5 bases). Germline V gives CDR1 SGHDT, CDR2 YYEEEE. Trimming pared 3 bases from V and 3 bases from J, leaving 9 bases between. The CDR3 has 14 amino acids. The CDR3 is CASSWRGANEKLFF. In nucleotides, the CDR3 is TGTGCCAGCAGCTGGAGGGGAGCTAATGAAAAACTGTTTTTT.

This sequence joins TRBV11-2 and TRBJ2-5; D is ambiguous. CDR1 and CDR2 from the germline V gene are SGHAT and FQNNGV. V was pared by 6 bases and J by 9 bases, with 11 bases between. This CDR3 spans 11 amino acids. DNA of the CDR3: TGTGCCAGCAGGACAAGCCGGGCCCAGTACTTC. This sequence encodes CASRTSRAQYF.